This T cell receptor beta chain comes out of a study of blood T cell repertoires in COVID-19. On the study more broadly: COVID-19 samples, acute and convalescent, were from the United States, Italy and Spain.

CDR1 SGHRS and CDR2 YFSETQ come from the germline V gene. The CDR3 is made up of 16 amino acids. The V gene lost 4 bases and the J gene lost 0 bases, with 16 bases spanning the gap. In this sample, this clone turned up once. TCRdb's table, derived via immunoSEQ multiplex PCR, lists solely in-frame clones and lacks some. Among some 170,000 clones listed, about 81% were seen once. The sequenced sample was peripheral blood. V gene TRBV5-1 combines with J gene TRBJ1-1; tentative D call: TRBD1 (6 bases). The TCR originated in a woman in her seventies with acute or convalescent COVID-19. The CDR3 nucleotides read TGCGCCAGCAGCAAAGAACAGGGAGAGGTGAACACTGAAGCTTTCTTT. This codes for CASSKEQGEVNTEAFF.